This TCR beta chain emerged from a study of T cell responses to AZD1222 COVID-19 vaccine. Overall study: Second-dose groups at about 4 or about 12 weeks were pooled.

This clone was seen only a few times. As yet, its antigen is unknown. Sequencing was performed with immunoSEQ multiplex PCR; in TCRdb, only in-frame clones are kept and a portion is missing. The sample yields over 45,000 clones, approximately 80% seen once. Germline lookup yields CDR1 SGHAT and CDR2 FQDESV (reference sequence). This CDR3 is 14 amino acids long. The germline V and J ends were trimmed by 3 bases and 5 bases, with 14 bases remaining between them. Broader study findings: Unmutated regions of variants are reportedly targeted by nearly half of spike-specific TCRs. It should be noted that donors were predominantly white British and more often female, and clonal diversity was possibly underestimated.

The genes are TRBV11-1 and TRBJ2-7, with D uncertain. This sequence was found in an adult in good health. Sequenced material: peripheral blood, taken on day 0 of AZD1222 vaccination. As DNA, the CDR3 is TGTGCCAGCAGCTTCCTAGGAACGCGCAACGAGCAGTACTTC. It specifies CASSFLGTRNEQYF.